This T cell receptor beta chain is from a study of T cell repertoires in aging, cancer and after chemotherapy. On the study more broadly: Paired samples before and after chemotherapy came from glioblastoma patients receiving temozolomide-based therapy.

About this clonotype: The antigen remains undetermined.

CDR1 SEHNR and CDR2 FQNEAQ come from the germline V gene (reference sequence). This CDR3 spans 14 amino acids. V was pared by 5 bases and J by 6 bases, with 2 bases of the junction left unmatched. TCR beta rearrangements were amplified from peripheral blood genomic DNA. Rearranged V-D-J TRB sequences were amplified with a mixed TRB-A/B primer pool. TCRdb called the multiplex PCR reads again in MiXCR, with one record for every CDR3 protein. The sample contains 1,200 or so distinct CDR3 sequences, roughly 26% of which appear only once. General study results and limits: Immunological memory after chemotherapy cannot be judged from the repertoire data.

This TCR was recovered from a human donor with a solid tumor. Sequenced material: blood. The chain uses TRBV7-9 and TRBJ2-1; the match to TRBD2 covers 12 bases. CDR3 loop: CASSRLAGANEQFF. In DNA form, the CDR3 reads TGTGCCAGCAGCCGACTAGCGGGGGCCAATGAGCAGTTCTTC.